The entry that follows covers one TCR beta chain sequence. This record belongs to a study of response to subunit inactivated influenza vaccine. CDR3 length: 17 residues. V was pared by 2 bases and J by 0 bases, with 16 bases between. CDR1 and CDR2 from the germline V gene are MNHEY and SVGEGT. TCRdb ran MiXCR on the RT-PCR reads and lists one entry per CDR3 protein. The table lists approximately 500,000 distinct CDR3 sequences, around 21% of them singletons, with 2.5% to 3% in the top ten. This sample also belongs to another study, concerning T cells expressing NK-cell markers. From that second work: Researchers built TCR beta cDNA using 5'RACE template switching with UMIs.

The J gene is TRBJ1-2, the V gene TRBV6-2 or TRBV6-3; D remains ambiguous. This specimen was CD4+ T cells sorted from PBMCs, taken 12 days after vaccination. This sequence originates from a man aged 50 to 60 who received an inactivated influenza vaccine. The CDR3 DNA reads as TGTGCCAGCAGTTACCCCTCCTGGACGGCGACTAACTATGGCTACACCTTC. Translation: CASSYPSWTATNYGYTF.